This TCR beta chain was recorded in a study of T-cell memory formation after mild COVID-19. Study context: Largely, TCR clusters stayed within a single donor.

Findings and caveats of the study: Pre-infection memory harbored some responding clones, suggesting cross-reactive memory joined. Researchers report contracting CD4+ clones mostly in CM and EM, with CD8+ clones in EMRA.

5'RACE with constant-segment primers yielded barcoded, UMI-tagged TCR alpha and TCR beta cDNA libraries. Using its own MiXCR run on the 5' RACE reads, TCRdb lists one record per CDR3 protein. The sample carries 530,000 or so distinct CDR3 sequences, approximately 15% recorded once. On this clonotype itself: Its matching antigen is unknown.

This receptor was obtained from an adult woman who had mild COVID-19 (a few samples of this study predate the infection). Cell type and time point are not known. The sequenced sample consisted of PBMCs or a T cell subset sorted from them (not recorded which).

In nucleotides, the CDR3 is TGTGCCACCTCTAGCGGGGGGACTTACAATGAGCAGTTCTTC. Protein sequence: CATSSGGTYNEQFF. The chain employs TRBV9 and TRBJ2-1; TRBD2 agrees at 11 bases. Trimming at V came to 9 bases and at J to 4 bases, leaving 6 bases not matched to a gene. The CDR3 runs 14 residues. Germline V gene lookup returns CDR1 SGDLS and CDR2 YYNGEE.